Below are 7 T cell receptor beta chains sequenced from a single sample in a study of T cells in Graves' hyperthyroidism and ophthalmopathy (dated by TCRdb to the late 2010s). The method behind the library was multiplex PCR. Sequencing used an Illumina HiSeq 2000. The TCR beta CDR3 regions were amplified from the RNA transcripts. A first-round RT-PCR of the TCR CDR3 used the HTBI primer set with the Qiagen OneStep RT-PCR kit. TCRdb reprocessed the public reads (quality trimming at Q25 with fastp, clone calling with MiXCR) and kept in-frame beta chains. Each entry merges the rows of one CDR3 protein and shows their most common DNA and genes. The sample table shows approximately 590,000 distinct CDR3 sequences, and approximately 14% are seen once. The ten largest make up less than 9.5% of the sample. Sequenced material: blood. The receptor set was obtained from a woman in her twenties or thirties with Graves' hyperthyroidism.

The chain has TRBV27 and TRBJ2-7; D gene ambiguous. The CDR3 is 12 amino acids. Deletions cut 8 bases from V and 5 bases from J, with 13 bases between. Germline CDR1 MNHEY, CDR2 SMNVEV (reference sequence). The chain's CDR3 is CASRGSINEQYF. For the CDR3, the DNA is TGTGCCAGCCGAGGTAGCATCAACGAGCAGTACTTC.

This clonotype was seen a handful of times. The J gene is TRBJ2-7, the V gene TRBV3-1; D not certain. With 5 bases removed from V and 7 bases from J, the gap between germline ends came to 9 bases. Germline values: CDR1 LGHDT, CDR2 YNNKEL (reference sequence). The CDR3 totals 11 residues. CDR3 nucleotides: TGTGCCAGCAGCTCCCCAGGAGAGCAGTACTTC. As protein: CASSSPGEQYF.

This clonotype appeared many times. CDR3 in amino acids: CASSHSEGVQETQYF. The CDR3 DNA follows: TGTGCCAGCAGCCATAGCGAGGGAGTACAAGAGACCCAGTACTTC. The V call is TRBV7-8, the J call TRBJ2-5; D possibly corresponds to TRBD2 (5 bases). CDR1 is SGHVS and CDR2 is FQNEAQ in the germline V gene. The CDR3 runs 15 residues. Trimming pared 5 bases from V and 2 bases from J, leaving 15 bases between.

Ten or more counts support this clonotype. The rearrangement uses TRBV11-2 and TRBJ1-1; D is perhaps TRBD1 (5 bases). The V gene's germline CDR1 is SGHAT and CDR2 FQNNGV. Trimming took 11 bases from V and 3 from J, leaving 22 bases between them. The CDR3 extends over 15 amino acids. CDR3 nucleotides: TGTGCCGGGGAATACCTAGGGACCGAACACACTGAAGCTTTCTTT. Protein: CAGEYLGTEHTEAFF.

The chain employs TRBV20-1 and TRBJ2-1; 9 bases align to TRBD2. The V gene end was trimmed by 3 bases and the J gene end by 10 bases; junction bases not matched to a gene: 7. CDR1 DFQATT and CDR2 SNEGSKA come from the germline V gene (reference sequence). The CDR3 covers 13 residues. CDR3 amino acids: CSASSREGWEQFF. The CDR3 DNA reads TGCAGTGCTAGTTCGCGGGAGGGCTGGGAGCAGTTCTTC.

Notes on this clonotype: A much larger clone lies a single base off, so this may be a read error. The V call is TRBV5-1, the J call TRBJ2-7; either TRBD1 or TRBD2 may supply D (5 bases each). Germline-derived CDR1 and CDR2 are SGHRS and YFSETQ. This CDR3 spans 17 amino acids. Trimming shortened V by 1 base and J by 7 bases, and 24 bases separated the two germline ends. The DNA for the CDR3 is TGCGCCAGCAGCTTGCGGAAGGGGCGGGCAGACGAAAATGAGCAGTACTTC. Encoded protein: CASSLRKGRADENEQYF.

The CDR3 sequence is CASSQTTSGRARRELFF. CDR3 nucleotides: TGCGCCAGCAGCCAAACCACTAGCGGGAGGGCACGGAGGGAGCTGTTTTTT. The V gene is TRBV4-1, the J gene TRBJ2-2; 13 nucleotides line up with TRBD2. The V gene end was trimmed by 2 bases and the J gene end by 9 bases; junction bases not matched to a gene: 9. The CDR3 runs 17 residues. Germline V CDR1 and CDR2: MGHRA, YSYEKL.